The TCR beta chain described here comes from a study of cytomegalovirus exposure and HLA in healthy donors. Turning to this clone: The target antigen is unknown.

Libraries were prepared by immunoSEQ multiplex PCR; TCRdb keeps only in-frame clonotypes and omits some of them. This sample has 150,000 or so clones; 86% occur once, and the top ten carry approximately 20%. The trim removed 4 bases at V and 0 bases at J, leaving 11 bases unmatched. The CDR3 has 17 residues. Germline CDR1 reads SGHRS; CDR2 reads YFSETQ. Study-level points and caveats: In vitro, a few CMV-associated chains proved specific for CMV antigens. The tendency of first-cohort TCR clusters to co-occur in the 90 to 150 validation repertoires was the finding of a later analysis.

The material sequenced was PBMCs. The V call is TRBV5-1, the J call TRBJ2-3; 7 bases fit TRBD1. The source of this sequence is a young man in good health and CMV-seropositive. CDR3 nucleotides: TGCGCCAGCAGCAAAAGGGACAGCTCGGCTAGCACAGATACGCAGTATTTT. Its protein product is CASSKRDSSASTDTQYF.